The rows below give T cell receptor beta chains drawn from one sample of a study of T cell responses to AZD1222 COVID-19 vaccine. TCRdb keeps only in-frame clones here, not all; method: immunoSEQ multiplex PCR. Of some 120,000 clones listed, roughly 92% are singletons. The material sequenced was peripheral blood, taken 28 days after the second AZD1222 dose. These TCRs come from an adult who received the AZD1222 COVID-19 vaccine. CDR3s include the opening cysteine and the closing phenylalanine or tryptophan. Each record gives: clone size, D gene, J gene, V gene, CDR3 protein, CDR3 DNA. D genes are given only for firm matches. Rows may omit the clone size; those that give it use once, few, many or a size class.

abundance: NA
d_gene: TRBD1
j_gene: TRBJ1-1
v_gene: TRBV5-1
CDR3aa: CASSFGTGGVTEAFF
CDR3nt: TGCGCCAGCAGCTTCGGGACAGGGGGTGTCACTGAAGCTTTCTTT

abundance: NA
d_gene: NA
j_gene: TRBJ1-2
v_gene: TRBV30
CDR3aa: CAWHDLGYGYTF
CDR3nt: TGTGCCTGGCATGACTTGGGCTATGGCTACACCTTC

abundance: NA
d_gene: NA
j_gene: TRBJ1-1
v_gene: TRBV6-1
CDR3aa: CASSEGSRTEAFF
CDR3nt: TGTGCCAGCAGTGAAGGAAGTCGAACTGAAGCTTTCTTT

abundance: NA
d_gene: NA
j_gene: TRBJ1-6
v_gene: TRBV28
CDR3aa: CASSLGGSSYNSPLHF
CDR3nt: TGTGCCAGCAGTTTAGGAGGGAGCTCCTATAATTCACCCCTCCACTTT

abundance: NA
d_gene: NA
j_gene: TRBJ1-1
v_gene: TRBV6-2/TRBV6-3
CDR3aa: CASSYLRGENTEAFF
CDR3nt: TGTGCCAGCAGTTACCTCCGGGGAGAGAACACTGAAGCTTTCTTT

abundance: NA
d_gene: NA
j_gene: TRBJ2-1
v_gene: TRBV20-1
CDR3aa: CSASLASGYEQFF
CDR3nt: TGCAGTGCTAGTTTAGCGAGTGGCTATGAGCAGTTCTTC

abundance: NA
d_gene: TRBD2
j_gene: TRBJ2-5
v_gene: TRBV3-1/TRBV3-2
CDR3aa: CASSPVGRASETQYF
CDR3nt: TGTGCCAGCAGCCCCGTCGGGAGGGCCTCGGAGACCCAGTACTTC

abundance: NA
d_gene: NA
j_gene: TRBJ2-6
v_gene: TRBV4-1
CDR3aa: CASSQDIGRLTGANVLTF
CDR3nt: TGCGCCAGCAGCCAAGATATTGGTAGACTTACTGGGGCCAACGTCCTGACTTTC

abundance: NA
d_gene: NA
j_gene: TRBJ2-2
v_gene: TRBV7-8
CDR3aa: CASSLTRVNTGELFF
CDR3nt: TGTGCCAGCAGCTTGACTAGGGTGAACACCGGGGAGCTGTTTTTT

abundance: NA
d_gene: TRBD1
j_gene: TRBJ1-1
v_gene: TRBV6-5
CDR3aa: CASNRDRADTEAFF
CDR3nt: TGTGCCAGCAACCGGGACAGGGCGGACACTGAAGCTTTCTTT

abundance: NA
d_gene: NA
j_gene: TRBJ1-3
v_gene: TRBV28
CDR3aa: CASSPGISGNTIYF
CDR3nt: TGTGCCAGCAGTCCCGGGATCTCTGGAAACACCATATATTTT

abundance: NA
d_gene: NA
j_gene: TRBJ2-7
v_gene: TRBV7-2
CDR3aa: CASSLAGTYEQYF
CDR3nt: TGTGCCAGCAGCTTAGCGGGGACCTACGAGCAGTACTTC

abundance: NA
d_gene: NA
j_gene: TRBJ1-3
v_gene: TRBV4-1
CDR3aa: CASSLLGPSSGNTIYF
CDR3nt: TGCGCCAGCAGCCTTCTGGGACCTTCCTCTGGAAACACCATATATTTT

abundance: NA
d_gene: NA
j_gene: TRBJ1-2
v_gene: TRBV7-3
CDR3aa: CASSLNRAGYGYTF
CDR3nt: TGTGCCAGCAGCTTGAACAGGGCCGGTTATGGCTACACCTTC

abundance: NA
d_gene: TRBD2
j_gene: TRBJ2-2
v_gene: TRBV27
CDR3aa: CASTGLAGVGYTGELFF
CDR3nt: TGTGCCAGCACTGGACTAGCGGGAGTAGGGTACACCGGGGAGCTGTTTTTT

abundance: NA
d_gene: NA
j_gene: TRBJ1-2
v_gene: TRBV14
CDR3aa: CASSQGYGYTF
CDR3nt: TGTGCCAGCAGCCAGGGCTATGGCTACACCTTC

abundance: NA
d_gene: TRBD1
j_gene: TRBJ2-7
v_gene: TRBV28
CDR3aa: CASSQGQAVLGQYF
CDR3nt: TGTGCCAGCAGTCAGGGACAGGCGGTCCTCGGGCAGTACTTC

abundance: NA
d_gene: NA
j_gene: TRBJ1-4
v_gene: TRBV2
CDR3aa: CASTQQTTTNEKLFF
CDR3nt: TGTGCCAGCACCCAACAGACCACAACTAATGAAAAACTGTTTTTT

abundance: NA
d_gene: TRBD2
j_gene: TRBJ2-7
v_gene: TRBV7-2
CDR3aa: CASSPNYGTSGRWYEQYF
CDR3nt: TGTGCCAGCAGCCCCAACTACGGGACTAGCGGGAGGTGGTACGAGCAGTACTTC

abundance: NA
d_gene: NA
j_gene: TRBJ1-5
v_gene: TRBV28
CDR3aa: CASMEGSWGDQPQHF
CDR3nt: TGTGCCAGCATGGAAGGGAGTTGGGGAGATCAGCCCCAGCATTTT

abundance: NA
d_gene: TRBD1
j_gene: TRBJ1-5
v_gene: TRBV7-2
CDR3aa: CASSQEAGGWKPQHF
CDR3nt: TGTGCCAGCAGCCAAGAGGCAGGGGGTTGGAAGCCCCAGCATTTT

abundance: NA
d_gene: NA
j_gene: TRBJ1-2
v_gene: TRBV2
CDR3aa: CASTYGQTYGYTF
CDR3nt: TGTGCCAGCACCTATGGACAGACCTATGGCTACACCTTC

abundance: few
d_gene: NA
j_gene: TRBJ2-2
v_gene: TRBV11-2
CDR3aa: CASSLGLASTGELFF
CDR3nt: TGTGCCAGCAGCTTAGGGCTAGCGAGTACCGGGGAGCTGTTTTTT

abundance: once
d_gene: NA
j_gene: TRBJ2-7
v_gene: TRBV6-6
CDR3aa: CASSYGVFGQYF
CDR3nt: TGTGCCAGCAGTTACGGTGTGTTCGGGCAGTACTTC

abundance: once
d_gene: TRBD1
j_gene: TRBJ1-2
v_gene: TRBV3-1/TRBV3-2
CDR3aa: CASSQVGTGGGYTF
CDR3nt: TGTGCCAGCAGCCAAGTGGGGACAGGGGGTGGCTACACCTTC

abundance: NA
d_gene: TRBD1
j_gene: TRBJ2-3
v_gene: TRBV7-2
CDR3aa: CASSHETGVSDTQYF
CDR3nt: TGTGCCAGCAGCCATGAAACAGGGGTTTCAGATACGCAGTATTTT

abundance: NA
d_gene: NA
j_gene: TRBJ1-5
v_gene: TRBV28
CDR3aa: CASTPAGGFSNQPQHF
CDR3nt: TGTGCCAGCACCCCCGCGGGGGGGTTTAGCAATCAGCCCCAGCATTTT

abundance: NA
d_gene: NA
j_gene: TRBJ1-2
v_gene: TRBV2
CDR3aa: CASRPDRNYGYTF
CDR3nt: TGTGCCAGCAGACCTGACAGAAACTATGGCTACACCTTC

abundance: NA
d_gene: NA
j_gene: TRBJ1-1
v_gene: TRBV2
CDR3aa: CASRYPDLNTEAFF
CDR3nt: TGTGCCAGCAGATATCCGGACCTAAACACTGAAGCTTTCTTT

abundance: NA
d_gene: NA
j_gene: TRBJ1-5
v_gene: TRBV6-1
CDR3aa: CASSEAEYSNQPQHF
CDR3nt: TGTGCCAGCAGTGAAGCGGAATATAGCAATCAGCCCCAGCATTTT

abundance: NA
d_gene: TRBD1
j_gene: TRBJ1-3
v_gene: TRBV6-5
CDR3aa: CASRPGQGDTIYF
CDR3nt: TGTGCCAGCAGGCCGGGACAGGGGGACACCATATATTTT

abundance: NA
d_gene: TRBD1
j_gene: TRBJ2-3
v_gene: TRBV2
CDR3aa: CASSDWGETGGADTQYF
CDR3nt: TGTGCCAGCAGTGACTGGGGGGAGACAGGGGGCGCAGATACGCAGTATTTT

abundance: NA
d_gene: NA
j_gene: TRBJ2-6
v_gene: TRBV9
CDR3aa: CASSVPGLGANVLTF
CDR3nt: TGTGCCAGCAGCGTCCCAGGCCTGGGGGCCAACGTCCTGACTTTC

abundance: once
d_gene: NA
j_gene: TRBJ2-1
v_gene: TRBV5-1
CDR3aa: CASSLVSVDLFF
CDR3nt: TGCGCCAGCAGCTTGGTGTCTGTAGATTTGTTCTTC

abundance: NA
d_gene: TRBD1
j_gene: TRBJ1-4
v_gene: TRBV28
CDR3aa: CASSLDREKLFF
CDR3nt: TGTGCCAGCAGTCTGGACAGGGAAAAACTGTTTTTT

abundance: NA
d_gene: TRBD1
j_gene: TRBJ2-1
v_gene: TRBV6-6
CDR3aa: CASTTRTGAFQFF
CDR3nt: TGTGCCAGCACTACTAGGACAGGGGCTTTTCAGTTCTTC

abundance: NA
d_gene: NA
j_gene: TRBJ2-2
v_gene: TRBV10-3
CDR3aa: CAISDRRGNGGELFF
CDR3nt: TGTGCCATCAGTGACCGACGGGGAAATGGCGGGGAGCTGTTTTTT

abundance: NA
d_gene: TRBD1
j_gene: TRBJ1-6
v_gene: TRBV2
CDR3aa: CASRALTGGNSPLHF
CDR3nt: TGTGCCAGCAGGGCATTGACAGGGGGTAATTCACCCCTCCACTTT

abundance: NA
d_gene: NA
j_gene: TRBJ1-1
v_gene: TRBV28
CDR3aa: CASSLVRTEAFF
CDR3nt: TGTGCCAGCAGTTTAGTGCGCACTGAAGCTTTCTTT

abundance: NA
d_gene: TRBD2
j_gene: TRBJ2-7
v_gene: TRBV29-1
CDR3aa: CSVGISSGVYEQYF
CDR3nt: TGCAGCGTGGGGATTTCTAGCGGAGTCTACGAGCAGTACTTC

abundance: NA
d_gene: NA
j_gene: TRBJ2-1
v_gene: TRBV7-3
CDR3aa: CASSLRGGEGEQFF
CDR3nt: TGTGCCAGCAGCTTAAGAGGGGGAGAGGGTGAGCAGTTCTTC

abundance: NA
d_gene: TRBD2
j_gene: TRBJ2-7
v_gene: TRBV28
CDR3aa: CASNQLAGGSYEQYF
CDR3nt: TGTGCCAGCAACCAACTAGCGGGAGGGTCCTACGAGCAGTACTTC

abundance: NA
d_gene: NA
j_gene: TRBJ2-7
v_gene: TRBV7-8
CDR3aa: CASSGRDGAYEQYF
CDR3nt: TGTGCCAGCAGCGGCCGGGACGGAGCCTACGAGCAGTACTTC

abundance: NA
d_gene: NA
j_gene: TRBJ1-1
v_gene: TRBV4-2
CDR3aa: CASSQEGYEELNTEAFF
CDR3nt: TGTGCCAGCAGCCAAGAGGGGTACGAGGAGCTGAACACTGAAGCTTTCTTT

abundance: NA
d_gene: NA
j_gene: TRBJ1-4
v_gene: TRBV5-5
CDR3aa: CASSLVPPEKLFF
CDR3nt: TGTGCCAGCAGCTTGGTTCCACCGGAAAAACTGTTTTTT

abundance: once
d_gene: NA
j_gene: TRBJ2-7
v_gene: TRBV18
CDR3aa: CASSGDHNPYEQYF
CDR3nt: TGTGCCAGCTCGGGGGATCATAACCCCTACGAGCAGTACTTC

abundance: NA
d_gene: TRBD2
j_gene: TRBJ2-7
v_gene: TRBV9
CDR3aa: CASSLGLANSYEQYF
CDR3nt: TGTGCCAGCAGCCTCGGACTAGCGAACTCCTACGAGCAGTACTTC

abundance: once
d_gene: NA
j_gene: TRBJ2-1
v_gene: TRBV28
CDR3aa: CASIPLYLTDEQFF
CDR3nt: TGTGCCAGCATTCCCCTCTATCTGACCGATGAGCAGTTCTTC

abundance: NA
d_gene: NA
j_gene: TRBJ1-1
v_gene: TRBV18
CDR3aa: CASSPRMGRGDTEAFF
CDR3nt: TGTGCCAGCTCACCACGAATGGGCAGGGGTGACACTGAAGCTTTCTTT

abundance: NA
d_gene: TRBD2
j_gene: TRBJ2-2
v_gene: TRBV9
CDR3aa: CASSPGDSGRSGELFF
CDR3nt: TGTGCCAGCAGCCCTGGGGATAGCGGGAGATCCGGGGAGCTGTTTTTT

abundance: once
d_gene: NA
j_gene: TRBJ2-7
v_gene: TRBV6-5
CDR3aa: CASSYMGARDEQYF
CDR3nt: TGTGCCAGCAGTTACATGGGGGCGCGGGACGAGCAGTACTTC

abundance: NA
d_gene: TRBD2
j_gene: TRBJ2-1
v_gene: TRBV20-1
CDR3aa: CSAPGGSEQFF
CDR3nt: TGCAGTGCTCCGGGGGGTTCGGAGCAGTTCTTC

abundance: once
d_gene: NA
j_gene: TRBJ1-5
v_gene: TRBV3-1/TRBV3-2
CDR3aa: CASSQDRGDGGNQPQHF
CDR3nt: TGTGCCAGCAGCCAAGATAGAGGCGATGGGGGCAATCAGCCCCAGCATTTT

abundance: NA
d_gene: NA
j_gene: TRBJ1-2
v_gene: TRBV19
CDR3aa: CASSTATGIYGYTF
CDR3nt: TGTGCCAGTAGTACGGCGACAGGAATCTATGGCTACACCTTC

abundance: few
d_gene: TRBD1
j_gene: TRBJ2-2
v_gene: TRBV2
CDR3aa: CASTGPGGRSGGELFF
CDR3nt: TGTGCCAGCACTGGTCCAGGGGGCAGAAGTGGCGGGGAGCTGTTTTTT

abundance: NA
d_gene: NA
j_gene: TRBJ2-2
v_gene: TRBV28
CDR3aa: CASLDTGELFF
CDR3nt: TGTGCCAGCCTCGACACCGGGGAGCTGTTTTTT

abundance: NA
d_gene: NA
j_gene: TRBJ1-1
v_gene: TRBV5-6
CDR3aa: CASSFSTWGNTEAFF
CDR3nt: TGTGCCAGCAGCTTTTCTACATGGGGCAACACTGAAGCTTTCTTT

abundance: NA
d_gene: NA
j_gene: TRBJ2-1
v_gene: TRBV6-2/TRBV6-3
CDR3aa: CASSYPGTRYNEQFF
CDR3nt: TGTGCCAGCAGTTACCCAGGGACCCGCTACAATGAGCAGTTCTTC

abundance: NA
d_gene: NA
j_gene: TRBJ1-2
v_gene: TRBV6-5
CDR3aa: CASRGPEGGYTF
CDR3nt: TGTGCCAGCAGGGGGCCTGAGGGAGGCTACACCTTC